This T cell receptor beta chain was found in a study of blood T cells in healthy people across ages. Study-level points and caveats: Lack of knowledge of donor CMV status possibly confounded expanded clonotype changes. The study found more naive CD4+ cells and higher diversity in long-lived than aged donors.

V trimming: 7 bases; J trimming: 3 bases; junction bases outside the gene matches: 6. Germline V gene sequence: CDR1 MNHEY, CDR2 SVGAGI. The CDR3 runs 15 residues. A sample-barcoded 5' primer and a J-beta primer mix were used in a second PCR of roughly 7 to 12 cycles. Each cDNA was tagged by a template-switch adaptor containing 12 random nucleotides. Each CDR3 protein is one row after TCRdb ran MiXCR on the 5' RACE reads. The sample lists 920,000 or so distinct CDR3 sequences, under 55% occurring once. On this clonotype: The target antigen is unknown.

No fewer than 6 micrograms of total RNA were isolated from every sample. V is TRBV6-5 and J is TRBJ2-2; 9 nucleotides match TRBD2. Source material: blood. The receptor comes from a woman aged 60 to 75 in good health. This CDR3 is CASIPTSGYTGELFF. The CDR3 nucleotides read TGTGCCAGCATTCCGACTAGCGGATACACCGGGGAGCTGTTTTTT.